This TCR beta chain was sequenced in a study of CXCR3-negative and CXCR3-positive naive CD8 T cells. CD45RO-CCR7+CD27+CD95- expression identified naive CD8+ T cells. With regard to this clonotype: Antigen unknown.

Looked up from germline, CDR1 is SGDLS and CDR2 is YYNGEE. This CDR3 region has 15 residues. Study-level points and caveats: Each naive subset displayed comparably high diversity, whereas memory CD8+ cells displayed much lower diversity.

The libraries of TRB cDNA were prepared using 5' RACE with UMI labels. For each CDR3 protein, TCRdb gives one entry from its re-call of the 5' RACE reads, without DNA. The listing records several thousand distinct CDR3 sequences. The sample was naive CXCR3- CD8+ T cells from blood. As for subset: CD45RO-CCR7+CD27+CD95- naive CD8+ T cells lacking CXCR3 (TNR3-). The TCR sequence derives from a human donor in good health. Some clones in this sample may be carry-over from other donors' samples. The gene calls are TRBV9 and TRBJ2-7. This chain's CDR3 is CASSVAGEGSYEQYF.